Detailed here is one T cell receptor beta chain. What antigen it recognizes has not been identified. The record has no base qualities; no much larger clone is one base away. Reading the germline V gene (reference sequence) gives CDR1 LNHNV and CDR2 YYDKDF. Trimming takes 0 bases from V and 9 bases from J, and the germline ends sit 9 bases apart. Reading from cysteine to phenylalanine, the CDR3 counts 13 amino acids. The entry retains the CDR3 DNA only, 39 bases that are in frame from base 1. The donors were healthy, HIV-negative adults who had no recently reported acute infections or vaccinations. Every donor was a Caucasian adult residing in Nashville, Tennessee, USA. CD4+ T cells were enriched by magnetic negative selection, after which naive cells were positively selected on CD45RA and the negative fraction was taken as the memory subset. Blood was obtained by leukapheresis, after which PBMCs were separated by Ficoll-Histopaque density gradient centrifugation and cryopreserved in liquid nitrogen vapor phase. Purity and quantity of every magnetically sorted T cell population were checked by analytical flow cytometry. From each sorted fraction, genomic DNA was isolated and quantified by UV absorbance on a Nanodrop 2000c.

This sample is drawn from a study of shared clonotypes between healthy human individuals (TCRdb year 2020). Study-wide context: The cohort included three men and two women between 18 and 49 years of age. Per donor, three plates each were used for CD4 naive and CD4 memory, two for CD8 naive, and one for CD8 memory. Different laboratories and diverse techniques were used to prepare libraries and sequence TCR repertoires, to increase sequencing depth and limit assay-specific biases. Blood TCR repertoires of roughly five healthy adults were deeply sequenced to estimate repertoire size and the extent of clonotype sharing between individuals. Per donor, leukapheresis produced somewhere between about 0.9 and 9.5 billion PBMCs.

The full study reports these points: Only blood was sampled, and tissue TCR repertoires likely differ from those in blood. Naive subsets generally had larger estimated clonotype richness than memory subsets did. The small number of donors limited the genetic and exposure-history diversity represented. Based on pairwise subsampling, the degree of clonotype sharing among donors was expected to be affected by sequencing depth. When several donors were compared, the shared fraction of clonotypes was about 5% for naive CD4, more than 3% for naive CD8, roughly 2.5% for memory CD4, and about 0.36% for memory CD8. Compared with non-shared clonotypes, the clonotypes found in all four sorted-subset donors had higher generation probabilities. Rarefaction of sorted-subset datasets indicated incomplete sequencing despite the large sequencing depth.

Using the deep immunoSEQ assay, multiplex PCR amplified TCR CDR3 regions from genomic DNA. Extracted genomic DNA from each cell subset was distributed evenly across all wells of several immunoSEQ 96-well plates, and each plate was treated as a replicate. For sorted subsets, around 0.2 ug of genomic DNA, equivalent to some 30,000 T cell genomes, went into each replicate PCR. Purified libraries were measured with a Qubit 3.0 fluorometer, size-checked on a Bioanalyzer 2100, and measured again with the KAPA Library Quantification kit. Every immunoSEQ 96-well plate was sequenced on a dedicated single-read 150-cycle Illumina NextSeq 550 flow cell. The source study handled its data this way. Because only junctional sequences without quality scores were contained in the immunoSEQ output, filtering matching that applied to full-length reads could not be performed. Sequences were annotated with PyIR, a Python wrapper for IgBLAST v1.9, using IMGT germline references to assign V/J genes and CDR3. Reads were removed for weak V/J assignments (E-value above 1e-6), missing CDR3, stop codons, out-of-frame junctions, or ambiguous translated residues. A V3J clonotype was defined by an identical inferred V gene, J gene, and CDR3 amino acid sequence. To compute the percentage overlap between repertoires, the number of shared unique clonotypes was divided by the size of the smaller repertoire. Three approaches were used to assess repertoire richness: RTK rarefaction, the Chao1 estimator, and Recon v2.1 estimates of unobserved clonotypes. OLGA was used to compute generation probabilities for all TCRbeta clonotypes that the gDNA method yielded from a handful of donors. TCRdb's version of the immuneACCESS table is confined to in-frame rearrangements and falls short of the full clone set. An unresolved V gene accounts for under half of the shortfall where checked; the remainder is of unknown origin. D and trimming come from the DNA, and the V and J calls and clone size come from that table. This sample is represented by about 2.3 million clones; over 90% of them were singletons. 0.35% to 0.45% of the sample comes from the top ten.

Sequenced: naive CD4+ T cells from PBMCs. The cell subset or site label of this sample denotes: CD45RA+ positively selected. This clonotype originated in a young man in good health. Some clones in this sample may be carry-over from other donors' samples. In this chain, TRBV15 is recombined with TRBJ2-1; no D gene call is confident. The sequenced DNA is TGTGCCACCAGCAGAGATGGGTCAAGTGAGCAGTTCTTC. It codes for CATSRDGSSEQFF. The entire variable domain, with the stretches around the CDR3 drawn from the reference TRBV15 and TRBJ2-1 proteins, is DAMVIQNPRYQVTQFGKPVTLSCSQTLNHNVMYWYQQKSSQAPKLLFHYYDKDFNNEADTPDNFQSRRPNTSFCFLDIRSPGLGDTAMYLCATSRDGSSEQFFGPGTRLTVL.